This is a list of T cell receptor beta chains from one sample in a study of blood T cell repertoires in COVID-19. Measured with immunoSEQ multiplex PCR; TCRdb has only the in-frame clones, and not every one. Found here are about 200,000 clones, roughly 80% of them singletons; the top ten hold about 7.4%. Material: peripheral blood. These receptors all stem from a woman older than 75 with acute or convalescent COVID-19. CDR3s include the opening cysteine and the closing phenylalanine or tryptophan. The D gene is left open where the match is weak. Clone size is given for some rows only: seen once, a few or many times, or a class if the clone is expanded.

>-|TRBD1|TRBV18|TRBJ2-1
TGTGCCAGCTCACCCAGGACAGGGGATGACAATGAGCAGTTCTTC
CASSPRTGDDNEQFF
>-|-|TRBV5-1|TRBJ2-1
TGCGCCAGCAGCCCGATGACTAGATATGAGCAGTTCTTC
CASSPMTRYEQFF
>-|-|TRBV30|TRBJ2-2
TGTGCCTGGAGTGTACAGGACATCGGGGAGCTGTTTTTT
CAWSVQDIGELFF
>-|TRBD1|TRBV5-1|TRBJ2-3
TGCGCCAGCAGCACGAACAGGGGGCCGGATACGCAGTATTTT
CASSTNRGPDTQYF
>medium-sized|TRBD1|TRBV3-1/TRBV3-2|TRBJ1-5
TGTGCCAGCAGCCAAGACGACAGGGCGGCCCAGCATTTT
CASSQDDRAAQHF
>-|TRBD1|TRBV5-1|TRBJ2-3
TGCGCCAGCAGGGACAGGGACCGCTTTCGAACAGATACGCAGTATTTT
CASRDRDRFRTDTQYF
>-|TRBD2|TRBV5-4|TRBJ2-7
TGTGCCAGCAGCTTGGGTTGGGGGGGTGGCGAGCAGTACTTC
CASSLGWGGGEQYF
>-|TRBD1|TRBV10-2|TRBJ1-1
TGCGCCAGCAGACCCACAGGGGGGAACACTGAAGCTTTCTTT
CASRPTGGNTEAFF
>-|TRBD1|TRBV3-1/TRBV3-2|TRBJ2-3
TGTGCCAGCAGCCAAGCCGGGGACAGGGAAAGGTCTACGCAGTATTTT
CASSQAGDRERSTQYF
>-|TRBD1|TRBV5-1|TRBJ2-2
TGCGCCAGCAGCAGACAACCTGGGACAGGGGGCCGCACCGGGGAGCTGTTTTTT
CASSRQPGTGGRTGELFF
>-|TRBD2|TRBV4-2|TRBJ2-3
TGTGCCAGCAGCTACAATGGGATGGGACTAGCCACAGATACGCAGTATTTT
CASSYNGMGLATDTQYF
>once|-|TRBV3-1/TRBV3-2|TRBJ2-7
TGTGCCAGCAGCCATAACCCAGCGGTGAAAGAGCAGTACTTC
CASSHNPAVKEQYF
>-|-|TRBV6-6|TRBJ1-2
TGTGCCAGCACCCACACAGGGAACTATGGCTACACCTTC
CASTHTGNYGYTF
>-|TRBD1|TRBV3-1/TRBV3-2|TRBJ2-3
TGTGCCAGCAGCCAAGATGGCGGTGGGGACAGGGAGACAGATACGCAGTATTTT
CASSQDGGGDRETDTQYF
>few|-|TRBV6-2/TRBV6-3|TRBJ2-5
TGTGCCAGCAGTTACCTACAAGAGACCCAGTACTTC
CASSYLQETQYF
>few|-|TRBV6-5|TRBJ1-6
TGTGCCAGCAGTTTGGCAGGGGTTGGGTCCGGGTCACCCCTCCACTTT
CASSLAGVGSGSPLHF
>-|-|TRBV19|TRBJ2-7
TGTGCCAGTAGTATTTTGCTAGCTGGAGCCTACGAGCAGTACTTC
CASSILLAGAYEQYF
>few|TRBD1|TRBV5-1|TRBJ1-2
TGCGCCAGCAGGCCCCAGACAGGGGGTTCAAAAAACTATGGCTACACCTTC
CASRPQTGGSKNYGYTF
>-|-|TRBV11-2|TRBJ1-6
TGTGCCAGCAGCTTACAGGGACAAGATTCACCCCTCCACTTT
CASSLQGQDSPLHF
>-|-|TRBV19|TRBJ1-2
TGTGCCAGTAGTACCCTCAAACAGGCAGGGACGGGAGCTAACTATGGCTACACCTTC
CASSTLKQAGTGANYGYTF
>-|-|TRBV9|TRBJ1-2
TGTGCCAGCAGCGCCACGGGGGACCCAGCTAACTATGGCTACACCTTC
CASSATGDPANYGYTF
>-|TRBD1|TRBV15|TRBJ1-1
TGTGCCACCAGCAGAACGGGACAGATGAACACTGAAGCTTTCTTT
CATSRTGQMNTEAFF
>once|TRBD2|TRBV3-1/TRBV3-2|TRBJ2-7
TGTGCCAGCAGCCCAGCCTTTAGCGGGAGCTACGAGCAGTACTTC
CASSPAFSGSYEQYF
>once|TRBD1|TRBV2|TRBJ2-5
TGTGCCAGCAGTGTATCCAGGGGGCAAGAGACCCAGTACTTC
CASSVSRGQETQYF
>few|-|TRBV5-8|TRBJ2-1
TGTGCCAGCTCCCGGTACGCTAATGAGCAGTTCTTC
CASSRYANEQFF
>-|TRBD1|TRBV6-1|TRBJ1-2
TGTGCCAGCAGTGAAGTGCCGGAGGGGGCGAGTGGCTACACCTTC
CASSEVPEGASGYTF
>-|TRBD1|TRBV28|TRBJ2-7
TGTGCCAGCAGTGCCCCGGGACAGTTCTACGAGCAGTACTTC
CASSAPGQFYEQYF
>-|-|TRBV9|TRBJ2-3
TGTGCCAGCAGCGTAGCGGGGAGGACTAGCACAGATACGCAGTATTTT
CASSVAGRTSTDTQYF
>-|TRBD1|TRBV5-1|TRBJ1-2
TGCGCCAGCAGCAGCAGGACAGGGGACAACTATGGCTACACCTTC
CASSSRTGDNYGYTF
>-|TRBD2|TRBV2|TRBJ2-3
TGTGCCAGCAGTGAACTAGCGGGGGGCACAGATACGCAGTATTTT
CASSELAGGTDTQYF
>once|TRBD2|TRBV7-6|TRBJ2-5
TGTGCCAGCAGCTCACGACTAGCGGGAACGGAGACCCAGTACTTC
CASSSRLAGTETQYF
>-|-|TRBV29-1|TRBJ2-3
TGCAGCGTTGAAGTGGGCCGCTATCAAAAGGCAGATACGCAGTATTTT
CSVEVGRYQKADTQYF
>-|-|TRBV15|TRBJ1-5
TGTGCCACCAGCAGAGGGCACACCAATAGCAATCAGCCCCAGCATTTT
CATSRGHTNSNQPQHF
>-|TRBD2|TRBV3-1/TRBV3-2|TRBJ2-2
TGTGCCAGCAGCTTGCGGGGGGCCGACACCGGGGAGCTGTTTTTT
CASSLRGADTGELFF
>-|TRBD2|TRBV14|TRBJ2-5
TGTGCCAGCAGCCATTCTTTCGGACTAGCGGGCGGCCAAGAGACCCAGTACTTC
CASSHSFGLAGGQETQYF
>-|-|TRBV19|TRBJ2-2
TGTGCCAGTAGGGGCCTGACAGTGAACACCGGGGAGCTGTTTTTT
CASRGLTVNTGELFF
>once|-|TRBV19|TRBJ1-5
TGTGCCAGTAGTATAGAGCTTTCCCAGTGGCCCCAGCATTTT
CASSIELSQWPQHF
>once|-|TRBV2|TRBJ1-1
TGTGCCAGCACCCCCCGGAGATTGAACACTGAAGCTTTCTTT
CASTPRRLNTEAFF
>-|TRBD1|TRBV4-2|TRBJ1-2
TGTGCCAGCAGCCAGGACAGACAGGGGCGCTATGGCTACACCTTC
CASSQDRQGRYGYTF
>few|-|TRBV6-1|TRBJ1-4
TGTGCCAGCAGTGATGGACAGATCTTGGGCGAAAAACTGTTTTTT
CASSDGQILGEKLFF
>-|TRBD1|TRBV11-2|TRBJ2-5
TGTGCCAGCAGCTTATCCCCCCAGGGGGCAGAGACCCAGTACTTC
CASSLSPQGAETQYF
>-|TRBD2|TRBV5-1|TRBJ2-5
TGCGCCAGCAGCTTGGCCACTCTAGCGGGAGCGGGTGAGACCCAGTACTTC
CASSLATLAGAGETQYF
>-|TRBD2|TRBV7-2|TRBJ2-3
TGTGCCAGCAGCTTATCTGCTAGCGGGGGAACAGATACGCAGTATTTT
CASSLSASGGTDTQYF
>-|TRBD1|TRBV5-1|TRBJ1-2
TGCGCCAGCAGCCTCAGGTGGGGTGGAGGACAGGTAAACTATGGCTACACCTTC
CASSLRWGGGQVNYGYTF
>many|-|TRBV19|TRBJ1-1
TGTGCCACCGCGACAGTGTTGAACACTGAAGCTTTCTTT
CATATVLNTEAFF
>-|-|TRBV3-1/TRBV3-2|TRBJ1-5
TGTGCCAGCAGCCAAGATGGCAGGGAAAATCAGCCCCAGCATTTT
CASSQDGRENQPQHF
>few|-|TRBV7-8|TRBJ1-1
TGTGCCAGCAGCCTCGTCCTCACTGAAGCTTTCTTT
CASSLVLTEAFF